Detailed here is one T cell receptor (beta chain). First-strand cDNA used TRAV- and TRBV-specific primers, covering alpha and beta chains. The PCR that amplified TCRs ran for around 22 cycles, relying on a constant-region primer and a V-primer adapter. One entry per CDR3 protein results from TCRdb running MiXCR on the reads. Of about 64,000 distinct CDR3 sequences in the sample, more than 20% are singletons; the top ten hold 6.5% to 8%. Time point in this sample: before trial treatment. The sample is drawn from a study of low-dose radiotherapy and immunotherapy resistance in tumors. In the study overall: Every two weeks patients got nivolumab 240 mg flat dose, plus ipilimumab 1 mg/kg every six weeks, intravenously.

The germline V and J ends were trimmed by 6 bases and 4 bases, with 16 bases remaining between them. Germline V lookup: CDR1 MNHEY, CDR2 SVGEGT. The CDR3 extends over 14 amino acids. The sequencing used PBMCs, collected before treatment. The chain is built from TRBV6-2 or TRBV6-3 and TRBJ2-7, with D possibly TRBD1 on 7 matching bases. This sequence originates from a male donor with rectosigmoid adenocarcinoma. In nucleotides, the CDR3 is TGTGCCAGCAGGACTAGGGACAGCACGTACGAGCAGTACTTC. Its protein product is CASRTRDSTYEQYF.